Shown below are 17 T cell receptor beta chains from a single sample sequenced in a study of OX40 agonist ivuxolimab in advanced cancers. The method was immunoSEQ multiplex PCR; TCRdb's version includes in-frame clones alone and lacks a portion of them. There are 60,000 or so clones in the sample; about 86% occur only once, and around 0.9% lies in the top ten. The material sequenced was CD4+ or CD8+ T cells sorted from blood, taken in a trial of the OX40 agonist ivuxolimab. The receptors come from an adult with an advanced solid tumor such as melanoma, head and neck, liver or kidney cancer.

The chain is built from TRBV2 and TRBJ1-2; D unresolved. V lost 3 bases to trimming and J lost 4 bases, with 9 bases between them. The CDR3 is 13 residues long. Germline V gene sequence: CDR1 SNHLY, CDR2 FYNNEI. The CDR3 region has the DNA TGTGCCAGCAGTGATGATGTCGGCTATGGCTACACCTTC. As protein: CASSDDVGYGYTF.

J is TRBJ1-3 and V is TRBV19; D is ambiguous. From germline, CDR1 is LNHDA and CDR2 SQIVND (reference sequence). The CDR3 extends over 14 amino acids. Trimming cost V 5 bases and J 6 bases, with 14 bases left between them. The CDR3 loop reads CASSRRGDVNTIYF. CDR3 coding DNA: TGTGCCAGTAGTCGTCGGGGAGATGTAAACACCATATATTTT.

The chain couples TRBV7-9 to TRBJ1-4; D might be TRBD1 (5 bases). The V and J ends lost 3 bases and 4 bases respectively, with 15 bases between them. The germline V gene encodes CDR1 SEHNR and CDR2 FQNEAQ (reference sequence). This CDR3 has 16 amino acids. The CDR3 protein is CASSFDRASVNEKLFF. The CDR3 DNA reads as TGTGCCAGCAGCTTCGACAGAGCCTCCGTTAATGAAAAACTGTTTTTT.

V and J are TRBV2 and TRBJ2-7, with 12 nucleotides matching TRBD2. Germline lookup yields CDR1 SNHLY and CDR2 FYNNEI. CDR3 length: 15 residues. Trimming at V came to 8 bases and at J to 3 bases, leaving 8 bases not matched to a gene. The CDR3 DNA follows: TGTGCCAGCTCGACTAGCGGGGGAGGGAACTACGAGCAGTACTTC. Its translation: CASSTSGGGNYEQYF.

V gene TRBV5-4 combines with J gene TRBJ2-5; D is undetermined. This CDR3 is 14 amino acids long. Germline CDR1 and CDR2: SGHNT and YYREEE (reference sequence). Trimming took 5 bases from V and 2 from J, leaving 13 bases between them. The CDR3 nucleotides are TGTGCCAGCAGTCCCGACTCGGTTCAAGAGACCCAGTACTTC. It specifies CASSPDSVQETQYF. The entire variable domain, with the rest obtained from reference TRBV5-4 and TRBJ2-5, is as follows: ETGVTQSPTHLIKTRGQQVTLRCSSQSGHNTVSWYQQALGQGPQFIFQYYREEENGRGNFPPRFSGLQFPNYSSELNVNALELDDSALYLCASSPDSVQETQYFGPGTRLLVL.

The CDR3 reads CASSPAPSSYGYTF. The CDR3 DNA reads as TGTGCCAGTAGCCCAGCCCCCAGCAGCTATGGCTACACCTTC. The chain is built from TRBV19 and TRBJ1-2; D not certain. The CDR3 runs 14 residues. Germline values: CDR1 LNHDA, CDR2 SQIVND (reference sequence). V was pared by 6 bases and J by 4 bases, with 15 bases between. Full variable domain (rest looked up from reference TRBV19 and TRBJ1-2): DGGITQSPKYLFRKEGQNVTLSCEQNLNHDAMYWYRQDPGQGLRLIYYSQIVNDFQKGDIAEGYSVSREKKESFPLTVTSAQKNPTAFYLCASSPAPSSYGYTFGSGTRLTVV.

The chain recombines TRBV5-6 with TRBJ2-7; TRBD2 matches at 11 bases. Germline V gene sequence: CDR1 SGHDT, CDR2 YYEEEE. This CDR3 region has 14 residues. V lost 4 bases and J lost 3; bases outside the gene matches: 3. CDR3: CASSILAGDYEQYF. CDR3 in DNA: TGTGCCAGCAGCATACTAGCGGGAGACTACGAGCAGTACTTC. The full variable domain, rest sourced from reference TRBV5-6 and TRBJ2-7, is DAGVTQSPTHLIKTRGQQVTLRCSPKSGHDTVSWYQQALGQGPQFIFQYYEEEERQRGNFPDRFSGHQFPNYSSELNVNALLLGDSALYLCASSILAGDYEQYFGPGTRLTVT.

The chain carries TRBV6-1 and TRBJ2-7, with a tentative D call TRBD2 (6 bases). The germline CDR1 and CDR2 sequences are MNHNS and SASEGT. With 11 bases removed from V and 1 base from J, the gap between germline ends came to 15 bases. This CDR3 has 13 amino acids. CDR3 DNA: TGTGCCGGCCGGGACTGGAGTTCCTACGAGCAGTACTTC. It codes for CAGRDWSSYEQYF.

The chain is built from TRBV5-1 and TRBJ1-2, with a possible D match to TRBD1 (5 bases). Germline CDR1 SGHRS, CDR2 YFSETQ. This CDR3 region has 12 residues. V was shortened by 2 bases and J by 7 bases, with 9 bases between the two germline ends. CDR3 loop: CASSFDSGGYTF. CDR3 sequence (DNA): TGCGCCAGCAGCTTCGACAGTGGTGGCTACACCTTC.

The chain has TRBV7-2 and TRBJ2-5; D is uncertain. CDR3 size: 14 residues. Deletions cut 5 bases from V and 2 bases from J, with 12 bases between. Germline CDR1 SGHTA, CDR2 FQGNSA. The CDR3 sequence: CASSPFGVQETQYF. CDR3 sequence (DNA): TGTGCCAGCAGCCCCTTTGGGGTACAAGAGACCCAGTACTTC.

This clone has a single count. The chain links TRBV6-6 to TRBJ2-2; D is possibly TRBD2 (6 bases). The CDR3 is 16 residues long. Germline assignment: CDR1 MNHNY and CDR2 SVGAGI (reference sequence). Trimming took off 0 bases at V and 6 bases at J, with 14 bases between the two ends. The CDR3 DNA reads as TGTGCCAGCAGTTACTCGGGCCGGGGGACGGCCGGGGAGCTGTTTTTT. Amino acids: CASSYSGRGTAGELFF.

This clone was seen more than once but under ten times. The CDR3 region has the DNA TGTGCCTGGACCCCAAGAGGGGACTGGACTGAAGCTTTCTTT. Its protein is CAWTPRGDWTEAFF. The chain links TRBV30 to TRBJ1-1; possible D gene TRBD1, 5 bases. V was cut by 4 bases and J by 5 bases, with 17 bases left in between. The germline CDR1 and CDR2 sequences are GTSNPN and SVGIG (reference sequence). The CDR3 totals 14 residues.

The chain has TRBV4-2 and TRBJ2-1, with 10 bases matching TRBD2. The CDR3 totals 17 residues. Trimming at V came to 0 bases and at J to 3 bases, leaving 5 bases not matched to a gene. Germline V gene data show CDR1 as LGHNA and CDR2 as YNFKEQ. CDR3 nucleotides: TGTGCCAGCAGCCAAGAACTAACTAGCGGGATCTACAATGAGCAGTTCTTC. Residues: CASSQELTSGIYNEQFF.

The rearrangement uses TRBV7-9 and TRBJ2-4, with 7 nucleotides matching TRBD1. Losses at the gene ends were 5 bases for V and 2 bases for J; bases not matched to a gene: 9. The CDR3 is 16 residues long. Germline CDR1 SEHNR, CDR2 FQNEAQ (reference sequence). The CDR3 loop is CASSLTGNYPKNIQYF. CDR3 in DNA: TGTGCCAGCAGCCTGACAGGGAATTACCCCAAAAACATTCAGTACTTC.

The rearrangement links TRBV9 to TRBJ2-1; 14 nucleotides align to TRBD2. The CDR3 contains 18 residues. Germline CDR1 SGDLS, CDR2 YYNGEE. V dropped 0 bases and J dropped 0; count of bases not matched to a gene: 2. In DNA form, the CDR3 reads TGTGCCAGCAGCGTAGGGACTAGCGGGGGGAGCTCCTACAATGAGCAGTTCTTC. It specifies CASSVGTSGGSSYNEQFF.

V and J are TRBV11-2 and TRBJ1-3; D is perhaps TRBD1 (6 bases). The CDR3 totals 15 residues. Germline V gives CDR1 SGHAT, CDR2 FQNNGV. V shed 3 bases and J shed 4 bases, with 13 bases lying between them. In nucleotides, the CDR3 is TGTGCCAGCAGCTTCGACGGGGGGCGAGGAAACACCATATATTTT. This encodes CASSFDGGRGNTIYF.

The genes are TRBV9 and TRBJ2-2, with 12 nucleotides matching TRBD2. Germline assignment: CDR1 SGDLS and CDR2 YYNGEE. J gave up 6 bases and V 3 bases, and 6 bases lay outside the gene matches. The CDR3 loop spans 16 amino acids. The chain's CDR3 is CASSAQPSGRAGELFF. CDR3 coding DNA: TGTGCCAGCAGCGCGCAACCTAGCGGGAGGGCCGGGGAGCTGTTTTTT. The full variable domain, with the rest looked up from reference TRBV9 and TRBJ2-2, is DSGVTQTPKHLITATGQRVTLRCSPRSGDLSVYWYQQSLDQGLQFLIQYYNGEERAKGNILERFSAQQFPDLHSELNLSSLELGDSALYFCASSAQPSGRAGELFFGEGSRLTVL.